This T cell receptor (beta chain) was obtained from a study of shared clonotypes between healthy human individuals. Findings and caveats of the study: Read depth was anticipated to influence clonotype sharing among donors. Estimated richness values were generally larger in naive subsets than in memory subsets.

Samples underwent the assay at deep level. Generated by immunoSEQ multiplex PCR, the TCRdb table keeps only in-frame clones and is missing some. The top ten hold 1% to 1.5% of the sample, which has nearly 2 million clones, roughly 95% seen once. The CDR3 runs to 15 residues. Trimming took off 0 bases at V and 4 bases at J, with 13 bases between the two ends. Germline assignment: CDR1 MNHEY and CDR2 SVGAGI. Naive CD8 isolation took CD45RO-negative cells positively selected for CCR7 and excluded terminally differentiated effector memory CD45RA+ cells. About this clone: The antigen is not known.

Sample: naive CD8+ T cells sorted from blood. The chain has TRBV6-5 and TRBJ2-7; TRBD1 might be the D (5 bases). The TCR comes from a man between 18 and 35 years old in good health. CDR3 sequence: CASSYSGRAEYEQYF. DNA for the CDR3: TGTGCCAGCAGTTACTCGGGCAGGGCGGAATACGAGCAGTACTTC.